A selection of T cell receptor beta chains follows, all from one sample in a study of cytomegalovirus exposure and HLA in healthy donors. Libraries were prepared by immunoSEQ multiplex PCR; TCRdb keeps only in-frame clonotypes and omits some of them. The sample lists about 160,000 clones; about 68% were seen once. The specimen was PBMCs. The source of these receptors is a female donor in good health and CMV-seronegative. The CDR3 runs from the conserved cysteine through the conserved F or W. A D gene is named only where the DNA matches it firmly. Some rows have no size entry. The others give once, few or many, or a class for an expanded clone.

once	TRBV7-9	TRBJ2-1	NA	TGTGCCAGCAGCTTAGGAATCTTGAGCAATGAGCAGTTCTTC	CASSLGILSNEQFF
once	TRBV27	TRBJ2-1	TRBD1	TGTGCCAGCAGCCGACCGGGACAGACCTACAATGAGCAGTTCTTC	CASSRPGQTYNEQFF
NA	TRBV4-3	TRBJ2-3	NA	TGCGCCAGCAGCCAGGAGGGACGCCGAGCAGATACGCAGTATTTT	CASSQEGRRADTQYF
few	TRBV6-1	TRBJ2-5	TRBD2	TGTGCCAGCAGTCAGATCGCGGGGGGGGAAGAGACCCAGTACTTC	CASSQIAGGEETQYF
NA	TRBV27	TRBJ1-2	NA	TGTGCCAGCAGCCAGAGCAGGGGCTCCTATGGCTACACCTTC	CASSQSRGSYGYTF
NA	TRBV6-1	TRBJ2-1	TRBD2	TGTGCCAGCAGTAGCGGGGATGAGCAGTTCTTC	CASSSGDEQFF
NA	TRBV18	TRBJ1-3	NA	TGTGCCAGCTCACCAACGGGATTCTCTGGAAACACCATATATTTT	CASSPTGFSGNTIYF
NA	TRBV6-6	TRBJ2-7	NA	TGTGCCAGCAGTTACGAGGGCCTATCCTACGAGCAGTACTTC	CASSYEGLSYEQYF
NA	TRBV5-4	TRBJ2-7	TRBD2	TGTGCCAGCAGCTCGGATGGACTAGGCGAGCAGTACTTC	CASSSDGLGEQYF
NA	TRBV18	TRBJ2-1	NA	TGTGCCAGCTCACCGTATGACAGCTACAATGAGCAGTTCTTC	CASSPYDSYNEQFF
NA	TRBV19	TRBJ1-4	NA	TGTGCCAGTTGGGGCCGACAGGAAACTAATGAAAAACTGTTTTTT	CASWGRQETNEKLFF
few	TRBV2	TRBJ2-3	TRBD2	TGTGCCAGCAGGGCGGGGGTGCAGTATTTT	CASRAGVQYF
few	TRBV29-1	TRBJ2-1	NA	TGCAGCGGCTCGCCAAAGACCGACAACGTTGAGCAGTTCTTC	CSGSPKTDNVEQFF
NA	TRBV11-2	TRBJ2-2	NA	TGTGCCAGCATCCTCGACAGGTCCGGGGAGCTGTTTTTT	CASILDRSGELFF
NA	TRBV6-6	TRBJ2-5	TRBD2	TGTGCCAGCAGTCCACTAGCGGGGGGGGAGACCCAGTACTTC	CASSPLAGGETQYF
NA	TRBV7-8	TRBJ2-7	NA	TGTGCCAGCAGGTACAGGGTCTCCTACGAGCAGTACTTC	CASRYRVSYEQYF
once	TRBV29-1	TRBJ2-1	NA	TGCAGCGTCGTTAGTGAAAGCCGCAAAAATGAGCAGTTCTTC	CSVVSESRKNEQFF
NA	TRBV7-9	TRBJ2-7	TRBD2	TGTGCCAGCAGCCCAAAGCGGGATCCAACCTACGAGCAGTACTTC	CASSPKRDPTYEQYF
few	TRBV9	TRBJ2-1	TRBD1	TGTGCCAGCAGCGTAGAGGAGGGTGGGGACAGGGGCGAGAATGAGCAGTTCTTC	CASSVEEGGDRGENEQFF
NA	TRBV2	TRBJ2-3	NA	TGTGCCAGCAGTGAGGAGGGAGCGGACTCAGATACGCAGTATTTT	CASSEEGADSDTQYF
NA	TRBV9	TRBJ1-1	TRBD1	TGTGCCAGCGGCAGGGGGTATGAAGCTTTCTTT	CASGRGYEAFF
NA	TRBV7-2	TRBJ2-3	NA	TGTGCCAGCAGCTCTAACGCCGGAGGTGGGGTCCTGGGGTATTTT	CASSSNAGGGVLGYF
few	TRBV10-3	TRBJ2-1	TRBD2	TGTGCCACGGGGACTAGCGGGGGGGCGGGCAATGAGCAGTTCTTC	CATGTSGGAGNEQFF
NA	TRBV4-2	TRBJ2-1	NA	TGTGCCAGCAGCCAAGATCATGGGAGCTCCTACAATGAGCAGTTCTTC	CASSQDHGSSYNEQFF